This T cell receptor beta chain was documented in a study of T cell changes during pregnancy in multiple sclerosis. The CDR3 is made up of 16 amino acids. Germline values: CDR1 WNHNN, CDR2 SYGVQD (reference sequence). V was cut by 2 bases and J by 8 bases, with 19 bases left in between. Produced via immunoSEQ multiplex PCR; TCRdb's table is partial and in-frame only. Counted here are 35,000 to 55,000 clones, 80% to 90% occurring once; the ten biggest clones make up approximately 1.2%. The sequenced sample was CD4+ T cells from peripheral blood mononuclear cells, obtained after pregnancy. This clonotype originated in a female donor with multiple sclerosis, enrolled in a pregnancy study. The chain uses TRBV10-1 and TRBJ2-1, with D perhaps matching TRBD1 (8 bases). The CDR3 protein is CASSEPGQGGLHEQFF. The CDR3 DNA follows: TGCGCCAGCAGTGAGCCCGGACAGGGAGGGCTTCATGAGCAGTTCTTC.